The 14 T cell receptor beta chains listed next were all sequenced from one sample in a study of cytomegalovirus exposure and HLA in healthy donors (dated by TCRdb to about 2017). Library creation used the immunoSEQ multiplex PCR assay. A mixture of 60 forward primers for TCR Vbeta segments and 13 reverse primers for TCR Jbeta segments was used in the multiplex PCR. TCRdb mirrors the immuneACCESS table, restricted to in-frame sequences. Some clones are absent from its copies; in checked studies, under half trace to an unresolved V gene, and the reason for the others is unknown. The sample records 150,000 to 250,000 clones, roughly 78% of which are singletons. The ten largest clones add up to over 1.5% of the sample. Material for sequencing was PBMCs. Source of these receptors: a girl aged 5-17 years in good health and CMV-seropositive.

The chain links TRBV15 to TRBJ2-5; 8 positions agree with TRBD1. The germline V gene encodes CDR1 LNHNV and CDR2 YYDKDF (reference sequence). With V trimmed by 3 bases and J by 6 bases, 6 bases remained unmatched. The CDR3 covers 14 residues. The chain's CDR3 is CATSSETGAKTQYF. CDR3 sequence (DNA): TGTGCCACCAGCAGCGAGACAGGGGCGAAGACCCAGTACTTC.

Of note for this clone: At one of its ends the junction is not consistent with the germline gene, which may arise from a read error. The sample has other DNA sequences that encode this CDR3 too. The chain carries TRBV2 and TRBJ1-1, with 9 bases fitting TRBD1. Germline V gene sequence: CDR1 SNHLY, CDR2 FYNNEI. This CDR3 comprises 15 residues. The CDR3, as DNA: TGTGCCAGCAGATTGACAGGGGGAGGGCACACTGAGGCTTTCTTT. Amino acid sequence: CASRLTGGGHTEAFF.

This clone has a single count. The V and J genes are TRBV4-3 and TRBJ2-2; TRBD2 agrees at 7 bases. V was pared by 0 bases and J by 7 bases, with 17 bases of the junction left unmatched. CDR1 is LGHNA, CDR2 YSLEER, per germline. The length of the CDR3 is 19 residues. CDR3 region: CASSQDRAVGLVDNGELFF. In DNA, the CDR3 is TGCGCCAGCAGCCAAGATCGGGCCGTCGGACTAGTCGATAACGGGGAGCTGTTTTTT.

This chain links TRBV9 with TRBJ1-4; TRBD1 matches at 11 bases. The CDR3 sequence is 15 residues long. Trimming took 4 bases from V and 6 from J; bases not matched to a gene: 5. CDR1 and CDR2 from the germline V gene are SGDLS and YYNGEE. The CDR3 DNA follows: TGTGCCAGCAGCTCAGGGACAGGGGGATATGAAAAACTGTTTTTT. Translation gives CASSSGTGGYEKLFF.

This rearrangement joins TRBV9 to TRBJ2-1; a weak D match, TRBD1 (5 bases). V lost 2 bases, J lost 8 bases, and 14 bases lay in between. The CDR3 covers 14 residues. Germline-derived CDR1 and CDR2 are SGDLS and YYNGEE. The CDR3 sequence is CASSVVGAADEQFF. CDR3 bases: TGTGCCAGCAGCGTCGTTGGGGCCGCCGATGAGCAGTTCTTC.

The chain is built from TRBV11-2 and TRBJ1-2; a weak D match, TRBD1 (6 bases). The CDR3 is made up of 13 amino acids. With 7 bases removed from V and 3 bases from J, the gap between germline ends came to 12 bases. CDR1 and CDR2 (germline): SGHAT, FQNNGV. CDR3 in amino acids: CASTETGYYGYTF. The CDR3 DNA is TGTGCCAGCACCGAGACAGGCTACTATGGCTACACCTTC. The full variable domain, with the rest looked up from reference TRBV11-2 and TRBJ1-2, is EAGVAQSPRYKIIEKRQSVAFWCNPISGHATLYWYQQILGQGPKLLIQFQNNGVVDDSQLPKDRFSAERLKGVDSTLKIQPAKLEDSAVYLCASTETGYYGYTFGSGTRLTVV.

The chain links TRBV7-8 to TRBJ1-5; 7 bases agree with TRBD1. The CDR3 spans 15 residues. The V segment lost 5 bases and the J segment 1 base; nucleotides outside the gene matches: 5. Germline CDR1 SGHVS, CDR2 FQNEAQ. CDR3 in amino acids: CASSTDRVSNQPQHF. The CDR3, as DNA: TGTGCCAGCAGCACTGACAGGGTGAGCAATCAGCCCCAGCATTTT.

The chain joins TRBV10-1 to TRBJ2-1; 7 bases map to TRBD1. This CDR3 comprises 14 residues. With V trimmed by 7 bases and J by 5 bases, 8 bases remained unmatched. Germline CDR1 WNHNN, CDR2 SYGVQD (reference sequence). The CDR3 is CASILRDSNNEQFF. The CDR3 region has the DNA TGCGCCAGCATTCTCCGGGACAGCAACAATGAGCAGTTCTTC.

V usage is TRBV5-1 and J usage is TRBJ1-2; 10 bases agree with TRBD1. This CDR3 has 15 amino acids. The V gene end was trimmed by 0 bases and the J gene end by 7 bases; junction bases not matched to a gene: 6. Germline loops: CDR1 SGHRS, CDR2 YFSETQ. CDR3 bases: TGCGCCAGCAGCTTGGAAAACCGGGACAGGGGTGGCTACACCTTC. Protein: CASSLENRDRGGYTF.

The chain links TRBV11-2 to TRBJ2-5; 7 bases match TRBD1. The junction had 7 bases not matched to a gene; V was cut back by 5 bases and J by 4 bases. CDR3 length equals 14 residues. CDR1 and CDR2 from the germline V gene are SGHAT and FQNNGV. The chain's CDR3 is CASSPRQGAETQYF. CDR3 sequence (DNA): TGTGCCAGCAGCCCAAGACAGGGTGCAGAGACCCAGTACTTC.

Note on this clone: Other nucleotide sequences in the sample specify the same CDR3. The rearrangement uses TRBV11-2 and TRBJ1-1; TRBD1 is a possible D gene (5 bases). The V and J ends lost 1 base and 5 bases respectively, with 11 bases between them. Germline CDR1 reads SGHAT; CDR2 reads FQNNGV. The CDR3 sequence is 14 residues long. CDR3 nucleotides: TGTGCCAGCAGCTTAGTAGGCGGGGGTACTGAAGCTTTCTTT. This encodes CASSLVGGGTEAFF.

The CDR3 here is CASSERGILRDTQYF. In DNA, the CDR3 is TGTGCCAGCAGTGAAAGAGGTATCCTTAGGGATACGCAGTATTTT. The chain employs TRBV2 and TRBJ2-3; D gene ambiguous. Trimming took 2 bases from V and 6 from J, leaving 15 bases between them. The CDR3 length is 15 residues. Germline assignment: CDR1 SNHLY and CDR2 FYNNEI. Full variable domain (remainder filled in from reference TRBV2 and TRBJ2-3): EPEVTQTPSHQVTQMGQEVILRCVPISNHLYFYWYRQILGQKVEFLVSFYNNEISEKSEIFDDQFSVERPDGSNFTLKIRSTKLEDSAMYFCASSERGILRDTQYFGPGTRLTVL.

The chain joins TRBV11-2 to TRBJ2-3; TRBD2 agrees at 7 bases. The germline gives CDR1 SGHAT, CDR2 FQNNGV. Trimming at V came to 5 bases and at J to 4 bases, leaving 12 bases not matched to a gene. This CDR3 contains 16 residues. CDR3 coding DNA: TGTGCCAGCAGCCCCCTCTCGACGGGGGGTGCAGATACGCAGTATTTT. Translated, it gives CASSPLSTGGADTQYF.

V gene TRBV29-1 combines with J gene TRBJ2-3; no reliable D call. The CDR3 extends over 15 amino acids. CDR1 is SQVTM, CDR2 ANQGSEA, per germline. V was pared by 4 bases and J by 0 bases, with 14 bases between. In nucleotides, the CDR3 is TGCAGCGTTGGACTTATAACTTCTAGCACAGATACGCAGTATTTT. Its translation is CSVGLITSSTDTQYF.